This T cell receptor beta chain originates from a study of shared clonotypes between healthy human individuals. Study at large: A few men and a couple of women, aged 18 to 49, were donors.

Sequencing was performed with immunoSEQ multiplex PCR; in TCRdb, only in-frame clones are kept and a portion is missing. The sample has approximately 1.5 million clones, 95% to 99% seen once. The V gene's germline CDR1 is SGHNT and CDR2 YYREEE (reference sequence). The CDR3 extends over 14 amino acids. Trimming stripped 0 bases from V and 7 bases from J, with 13 bases between. A word on this clone: The antigen is unknown.

Whole-study results and caveats: The donor pool, a small one, limited the genetic and exposure-history diversity represented.

The TCR was taken from a man aged 25 to 45 in good health. Sequencing input: naive CD4+ T cells sorted from blood. Indicated subset: CD45RA+ positively selected. This chain links TRBV5-4 with TRBJ1-2, with unresolved D. CDR3 DNA sequence: TGTGCCAGCAGCTTGGGCACACAGATGACTGGCTACACCTTC. As protein: CASSLGTQMTGYTF.